This T cell receptor (beta chain) came from a study of human T cells and chemical hapten exposure. TCRdb re-derived calls from the RACE reads in MiXCR, one entry per CDR3 protein. In the table there are 180,000 or so distinct CDR3 sequences, roughly 15% of which are singletons. This clonotype was observed a handful of times. The CDR3 has 16 amino acids. The germline V and J ends were trimmed by 0 bases and 0 bases, with 6 bases remaining between them. CDR1 MNHEY and CDR2 SVGAGI come from the germline V gene. Time point given: patch test 1, 2 weeks after DPC sensitization. Specified treatment: therapeutic diphenylcyclopropenone sensitization with weekly scalp DPC. Blood draws came before every patch-test application.

V is TRBV6-5 and J is TRBJ2-6; D gene ambiguous. The sequences come from whole blood, collected in connection with sensitization to the hapten diphenylcyclopropenone (DPC). The receptor was isolated from a woman aged 30 to 39 with alopecia areata. Some clones in this sample may be carry-over from other donors' samples. CDR3 coding DNA: TGTGCCAGCAGTTACTCTGGGATCTCTGGGGCCAACGTCCTGACTTTC. Its translation is CASSYSGISGANVLTF.